This TCR beta chain was captured by sequencing in a study of shared clonotypes between healthy human individuals. The study, taken as a whole, reports: Clonotype sharing across a few donors was observed for about 5.5% of naive CD4 clonotypes.

TCRdb's copy holds only in-frame clones and misses some; the assay was immunoSEQ multiplex PCR. The data hold some 1,100,000 clones, with more than 75% observed a single time. Points on this clone: Its cognate antigen is unknown.

Trimming took off 4 bases at V and 7 bases at J, with 17 bases between the two ends. The CDR3 runs 13 residues. CDR1 is SQVTM and CDR2 is ANQGSEA in the germline V gene. This clonotype originated in a man between 18 and 35 years old in good health. Some clones in this sample may be carry-over from other donors' samples. The sample was memory CD4+ T cells from PBMCs. Sample subset: CD45RA-negative fraction. V and J are TRBV29-1 and TRBJ2-7; D remains ambiguous. The chain's CDR3 is CSVAVQQGGEQYF. The CDR3 DNA is TGCAGCGTTGCGGTACAACAAGGTGGGGAGCAGTACTTC.